The 10 T cell receptor beta chains given below trace back to one sample, sequenced in a study of spatial heterogeneity in lung cancer. Time point in this sample: sample taken at primary tumor resection. Whole RNA, isolated from tumor, nontumor lung or frozen PBMC, was sequenced without prior sorting. TCRdb analysed the 5' RACE reads with MiXCR anew, one entry per CDR3 protein. There are tens of thousands of distinct CDR3 sequences in the sample; 3% to 3.5% occur only once, and about 28% lies in the top ten. The specimen comprised PBMCs, sampled at surgery. All receptors come from a female donor with early-stage non-small cell lung cancer.

The sample holds a few counts of this clonotype. V and J are TRBV5-5 and TRBJ2-2, with 8 bases aligning to TRBD1. V lost 4 bases to trimming and J lost 2 bases; unmatched junction nucleotides: 4. Germline V gene lookup returns CDR1 SGHKS and CDR2 YYEKEE (reference sequence). This CDR3 region has 15 residues. This CDR3 is CASSHAGGNTGELFF. CDR3 sequence (DNA): TGTGCCAGCAGCCACGCAGGGGGCAACACCGGGGAGCTGTTTTTT.

This clonotype was counted many times. The rearrangement links TRBV5-1 to TRBJ2-7, with D possibly being TRBD2 (6 bases). V lost 1 base to trimming and J lost 5 bases, with 22 bases between them. The CDR3 is made up of 17 amino acids. Germline V CDR1 and CDR2: SGHRS, YFSETQ. CDR3 sequence: CASSLRSVAGSSHEQYF. CDR3 bases: TGCGCCAGCAGCTTGAGGTCTGTTGCGGGAAGTTCCCACGAGCAGTACTTC. Supplemented by reference TRBV5-1 and TRBJ2-7, the full variable domain reads KAGVTQTPRYLIKTRGQQVTLSCSPISGHRSVSWYQQTPGQGLQFLFEYFSETQRNKGNFPGRFSGRQFSNSRSEMNVSTLELGDSALYLCASSLRSVAGSSHEQYFGPGTRLTVT.

This clonotype was seen many times. V usage is TRBV7-9 and J usage is TRBJ2-3; 14 bases fit TRBD2. The germline gives CDR1 SEHNR, CDR2 FQNEAQ (reference sequence). The CDR3 runs to 16 residues. The trim removed 5 bases at V and 5 bases at J, leaving 6 bases unmatched. The CDR3 loop reads CASSGGLAGDQDTQYF. For the CDR3, the DNA is TGTGCCAGCAGCGGGGGACTAGCGGGAGATCAAGATACGCAGTATTTT.

This clonotype appeared many times. The V and J genes are TRBV28 and TRBJ2-6; 7 bases agree with TRBD1. The CDR3 is made up of 18 amino acids. The junction had 11 bases not matched to a gene; V was cut back by 3 bases and J by 3 bases. Germline V gene sequence: CDR1 MDHEN, CDR2 SYDVKM. The CDR3 DNA sequence: TGTGCCAGCAGTTTGACAGGGCGTTTATTTTTTGGGGCCAACGTCCTGACTTTC. It is translated as CASSLTGRLFFGANVLTF.

This clonotype was seen at least ten times. Compared with germline, one end of the junction differs, possibly owing to a read error. This sequence joins TRBV24-1 and TRBJ2-1, with 7 positions matching TRBD2. The CDR3 length is 17 residues. Germline V gives CDR1 KGHDR, CDR2 SFDVKD. CDR3 sequence (DNA): TGTGCCACCAGTGATTTGCGGGGGGATACCTCCAACAATGAGCAGTTCTTC. It encodes CATSDLRGDTSNNEQFF.

As regards this clonotype: Given a much more abundant clone one base away, this may be a read error. The chain uses TRBV27 and TRBJ2-7, with a tentative D call TRBD2 (5 bases). The CDR3 totals 15 residues. Per the germline V gene, CDR1 is MNHEY and CDR2 is SMNVEV (reference sequence). Trimming left V 2 bases short and J 0 bases short, with 11 bases between. Here the CDR3 reads CASSLSVGASYEQYF. In DNA form, the CDR3 reads TGTGCCAGCAGTTTAAGCGTGGGAGCCTCCTACGAGCAGTACTTC.

This clonotype was seen ten or more times. V usage is TRBV10-3 and J usage is TRBJ2-1; 9 positions match TRBD1. Unmatched junction bases numbered 7, after V lost 3 bases and J lost 13 bases. This CDR3 is 13 amino acids long. From germline, CDR1 is ENHRY and CDR2 SYGVKD. CDR3 bases: TGTGCCATCAGTGACGGGACAGGGCTTTCCCAGTTCTTC. Its protein is CAISDGTGLSQFF.

This clonotype was counted only a few times. The gene calls are TRBV6-5 and TRBJ2-2; TRBD1 agrees at 9 bases. The CDR3 covers 16 residues. Germline V CDR1 and CDR2: MNHEY, SVGAGI. V gave up 2 bases and J gave up 6 bases; unmatched junction bases: 7. The CDR3: CASSYGGTGSAGELFF. Here the CDR3 DNA reads TGTGCCAGCAGTTACGGTGGGACAGGGAGCGCCGGGGAGCTGTTTTTT.

This clonotype has a count of ten or more. This CDR3 is CASRKTGAYNEQFF. DNA of the CDR3: TGTGCCAGTAGGAAGACAGGGGCCTACAATGAGCAGTTCTTC. This chain uses TRBV19 with TRBJ2-1; TRBD1 matches at 8 bases. The CDR3 is made up of 14 amino acids. V was pared by 6 bases and J by 2 bases, with 3 bases of the junction left unmatched. Germline V gene data show CDR1 as LNHDA and CDR2 as SQIVND (reference sequence).

This clonotype was found many times. This rearrangement joins TRBV7-6 to TRBJ2-3; D tentatively fits TRBD1 or TRBD2 (5 bases each). This CDR3 is 17 amino acids long. The V gene's germline CDR1 is SGHVS and CDR2 FNYEAQ. V was clipped by 5 bases and J by 2 bases, with 20 bases between them. The CDR3 loop is CASSLRPTGPITDTQYF. The CDR3 DNA sequence: TGTGCCAGCAGCCTACGCCCCACGGGGCCCATCACAGATACGCAGTATTTT.